This TCR beta chain was identified in a study of T cell responses to AZD1222 COVID-19 vaccine. Study-wide results and limits: A mostly white British donor set with more females was recruited, and clonal diversity was possibly underestimated.

Remarks on this clone: The antigen is undetermined.

Some clones are missing from TCRdb's copy, which holds only in-frame ones; the method was immunoSEQ multiplex PCR. The table records 120,000 to 150,000 clones, 85% to 95% of them present only once. Trimming removed 5 bases from V and 0 bases from J; junction bases left unmatched: 4. The CDR3 length is 16 residues. Germline lookup yields CDR1 MNHEY and CDR2 SMNVEV (reference sequence). Sequenced material: peripheral blood, taken on day 0 of MenACWY control vaccination. This sequence was found in an adult in good health. The genes are TRBV27 and TRBJ1-4, with 9 bases identical to TRBD1. CDR3 amino acids: CASSARTGATNEKLFF. The DNA for the CDR3 is TGTGCCAGCAGTGCACGGACAGGGGCAACTAATGAAAAACTGTTTTTT. Full variable domain (outside the CDR3, taken from reference TRBV27 and TRBJ1-4): EAQVTQNPRYLITVTGKKLTVTCSQNMNHEYMSWYRQDPGLGLRQIYYSMNVEVTDKGDVPEGYKVSRKEKRNFPLILESPSPNQTSLYFCASSARTGATNEKLFFGSGTQLSVL.